This TCR beta chain emerged from a study of control samples from healthy donors and cancer patients (dated by TCRdb to about 2020). Inclusive of the bounding cysteine and phenylalanine, the CDR3 is 13 residues long. The only DNA kept is the CDR3, 39 bases in frame from the first base. V trim: 6 bases; J trim: 5 bases; unmatched bases: 4. Via the germline V gene (reference sequence), CDR1 is LNHDA and CDR2 SQIVND. A remark on this clone: The antigen it recognizes is unknown. No clone much larger than this one lies a single base away; base qualities are absent.

Library preparation used the immunoSEQ multiplex PCR assay. The clones in this table, taken by TCRdb from immuneACCESS, are in-frame only. Not every clone is retained; where verified, under half of the shortfall comes from an unresolved V gene, and the cause of the rest is unknown. The sample has 85,000 to 95,000 clones on record, approximately 89% of them singletons. Around 0.92% of the sample is taken by the ten largest. The specimen was blood. The clonotype comes from a woman younger than 45 in good health. The chain is made from TRBV19 and TRBJ2-5, with 9 bases matching TRBD1. The CDR3 sequence is CASRRDRAETQYF. Here is the DNA: TGTGCCAGTAGAAGGGACAGGGCGGAGACCCAGTACTTC.